A selection of T cell receptor beta chains follows, all from one sample in a study of blood T cell repertoires in COVID-19. Measured with immunoSEQ multiplex PCR; TCRdb has only the in-frame clones, and not every one. The sample carries 200,000 to 300,000 clones, roughly 76% recorded once. Sequenced: peripheral blood. The receptors here all came from a woman older than 75 with COVID-19, enrolled during active disease. The CDR3 runs from the conserved cysteine through the conserved F or W. A D gene is named only where the DNA matches it firmly. Expanded clones are given a class, and other clones once, few, many or no size at all.

j_gene: TRBJ2-7
d_gene: .
v_gene: TRBV7-9
abundance: .
CDR3aa: CASRDRTCYEQYF
CDR3nt: TGTGCCAGCCGGGATAGGACTTGCTACGAGCAGTACTTC

j_gene: TRBJ2-1
d_gene: TRBD2
v_gene: TRBV6-6
abundance: once
CDR3aa: CASSYWTSGDNEQFF
CDR3nt: TGTGCCAGCAGTTATTGGACTAGCGGAGACAATGAGCAGTTCTTC

j_gene: TRBJ2-3
d_gene: .
v_gene: TRBV30
abundance: .
CDR3aa: CAWIGQTTRTDTQYF
CDR3nt: TGTGCCTGGATTGGTCAGACAACGCGCACAGATACGCAGTATTTT

j_gene: TRBJ1-6
d_gene: .
v_gene: TRBV7-9
abundance: .
CDR3aa: CASSGSQGPNSPLHF
CDR3nt: TGTGCCAGCAGCGGGTCCCAGGGCCCTAATTCACCCCTCCACTTT

j_gene: TRBJ2-6
d_gene: .
v_gene: TRBV19
abundance: .
CDR3aa: CASRPSRDFSGANVLTF
CDR3nt: TGTGCCAGTAGGCCATCTCGGGACTTCTCTGGGGCCAACGTCCTGACTTTC

j_gene: TRBJ1-5
d_gene: .
v_gene: TRBV18
abundance: once
CDR3aa: CASSPGRFNQPQHF
CDR3nt: TGTGCCAGCTCACCAGGCAGGTTTAATCAGCCCCAGCATTTT

j_gene: TRBJ1-2
d_gene: TRBD1
v_gene: TRBV5-1
abundance: .
CDR3aa: CASSLTTGVNYGYTF
CDR3nt: TGCGCCAGCAGCTTGACGACAGGGGTGAACTATGGCTACACCTTC

j_gene: TRBJ1-2
d_gene: TRBD1
v_gene: TRBV7-8
abundance: .
CDR3aa: CASSLGGTGNYGYTF
CDR3nt: TGTGCCAGCAGCTTAGGAGGGACAGGGAACTATGGCTACACCTTC

j_gene: TRBJ1-5
d_gene: .
v_gene: TRBV4-2
abundance: .
CDR3aa: CASSQDLGLRRDQPQHF
CDR3nt: TGTGCCAGCAGCCAAGATCTCGGTCTGCGGAGGGATCAGCCCCAGCATTTT

j_gene: TRBJ1-3
d_gene: TRBD1
v_gene: TRBV10-2
abundance: .
CDR3aa: CASTGDRGAGNTIYF
CDR3nt: TGCGCCAGCACGGGTGACAGGGGCGCTGGAAACACCATATATTTT

j_gene: TRBJ1-6
d_gene: .
v_gene: TRBV2
abundance: .
CDR3aa: CASSDQGSANSPLHF
CDR3nt: TGTGCCAGCAGTGACCAGGGATCAGCAAATTCACCCCTCCACTTT

j_gene: TRBJ2-3
d_gene: .
v_gene: TRBV3-1/TRBV3-2
abundance: .
CDR3aa: CASSLGGTQYF
CDR3nt: TGTGCCAGCAGCCTAGGGGGTACGCAGTATTTT

j_gene: TRBJ2-7
d_gene: .
v_gene: TRBV7-8
abundance: .
CDR3aa: CASSLVDWAGQYF
CDR3nt: TGTGCCAGCAGCCTAGTGGACTGGGCGGGCCAGTACTTC

j_gene: TRBJ1-2
d_gene: TRBD1
v_gene: TRBV19
abundance: .
CDR3aa: CASRPRQGPTGGYTF
CDR3nt: TGTGCCAGTAGACCCAGACAGGGTCCAACGGGGGGCTACACCTTC

j_gene: TRBJ1-3
d_gene: .
v_gene: TRBV6-5
abundance: .
CDR3aa: CASSYSGPVRGNTIYF
CDR3nt: TGTGCCAGCAGTTACTCGGGCCCGGTGAGAGGAAACACCATATATTTT

j_gene: TRBJ1-5
d_gene: TRBD1
v_gene: TRBV28
abundance: few
CDR3aa: CASSSQGARQPQHF
CDR3nt: TGTGCCAGCAGTTCACAGGGGGCAAGACAGCCCCAGCATTTT

j_gene: TRBJ1-4
d_gene: .
v_gene: TRBV7-2
abundance: few
CDR3aa: CASSPNNRVREEKLFF
CDR3nt: TGTGCCAGCAGCCCAAACAACAGGGTTAGAGAAGAAAAACTGTTTTTT

j_gene: TRBJ2-2
d_gene: .
v_gene: TRBV18
abundance: once
CDR3aa: CASSPLLNTGELFF
CDR3nt: TGTGCCAGCTCACCTTTACTAAACACCGGGGAGCTGTTTTTT

j_gene: TRBJ1-6
d_gene: .
v_gene: TRBV9
abundance: .
CDR3aa: CASSPLVDNSPLHF
CDR3nt: TGTGCCAGCAGCCCCCTAGTAGATAATTCACCCCTCCACTTT

j_gene: TRBJ1-5
d_gene: .
v_gene: TRBV6-2/TRBV6-3
abundance: .
CDR3aa: CASSYGGGVVQPQHF
CDR3nt: TGTGCCAGCAGTTACGGCGGTGGCGTAGTTCAGCCCCAGCATTTT

j_gene: TRBJ2-7
d_gene: .
v_gene: TRBV10-1
abundance: .
CDR3aa: CASSRLGLGWQYF
CDR3nt: TGCGCCAGCAGCCGGTTGGGGCTCGGTTGGCAGTACTTC

j_gene: TRBJ2-1
d_gene: TRBD2
v_gene: TRBV18
abundance: .
CDR3aa: CASSPEPGLAGGVNYNEQFF
CDR3nt: TGTGCCAGCTCCCCTGAACCGGGACTAGCGGGGGGGGTAAACTACAATGAGCAGTTCTTC

j_gene: TRBJ2-7
d_gene: .
v_gene: TRBV6-2/TRBV6-3
abundance: .
CDR3aa: CASSQSSGSAEQYF
CDR3nt: TGTGCCAGCAGTCAATCCTCAGGGTCGGCCGAGCAGTACTTC

j_gene: TRBJ1-1
d_gene: .
v_gene: TRBV21-1
abundance: .
CDR3aa: CASSKALGPPNTEAFF
CDR3nt: TGTGCCAGCAGCAAAGCTTTGGGGCCCCCGAACACTGAAGCTTTCTTT

j_gene: TRBJ1-2
d_gene: .
v_gene: TRBV28
abundance: .
CDR3aa: CASSLNGGNYGYTF
CDR3nt: TGTGCCAGCAGTTTAAATGGGGGCAACTATGGCTACACCTTC

j_gene: TRBJ1-2
d_gene: .
v_gene: TRBV3-1/TRBV3-2
abundance: .
CDR3aa: CASSQPPGHMTNYGYTF
CDR3nt: TGTGCCAGCAGCCAACCCCCGGGACACATGACTAACTATGGCTACACCTTC

j_gene: TRBJ2-1
d_gene: .
v_gene: TRBV6-2/TRBV6-3
abundance: .
CDR3aa: CASSWRDPYNEQFF
CDR3nt: TGTGCCAGCAGTTGGCGGGACCCCTACAATGAGCAGTTCTTC

j_gene: TRBJ2-1
d_gene: TRBD2
v_gene: TRBV28
abundance: .
CDR3aa: CATLGGTVLNEQFF
CDR3nt: TGTGCCACTTTGGGAGGGACGGTATTGAATGAGCAGTTCTTC

j_gene: TRBJ1-5
d_gene: .
v_gene: TRBV4-1
abundance: few
CDR3aa: CASSRVNSNQPQHF
CDR3nt: TGCGCCAGCAGCCGAGTCAATAGCAATCAGCCCCAGCATTTT

j_gene: TRBJ1-5
d_gene: .
v_gene: TRBV10-1
abundance: .
CDR3aa: CASSAALGQPQHF
CDR3nt: TGCGCCAGCAGTGCGGCTCTCGGGCAGCCCCAGCATTTT

j_gene: TRBJ1-5
d_gene: TRBD1
v_gene: TRBV20-1
abundance: .
CDR3aa: CGTGGSSQHF
CDR3nt: TGCGGGACAGGGGGGTCGTCCCAGCATTTT

j_gene: TRBJ2-5
d_gene: TRBD2
v_gene: TRBV7-2
abundance: .
CDR3aa: CASSLVRTGGARETQYF
CDR3nt: TGTGCCAGCAGCTTGGTGCGAACCGGGGGGGCCAGGGAGACCCAGTACTTC

j_gene: TRBJ1-2
d_gene: .
v_gene: TRBV4-1
abundance: few
CDR3aa: CASSQDINSLYYGYTF
CDR3nt: TGCGCCAGCAGCCAAGATATCAACAGCCTATACTATGGCTACACCTTC

j_gene: TRBJ1-3
d_gene: .
v_gene: TRBV7-9
abundance: few
CDR3aa: CASSQQGFSGNTIYF
CDR3nt: TGTGCCAGCAGCCAACAGGGCTTCTCTGGAAACACCATATATTTT

j_gene: TRBJ2-6
d_gene: .
v_gene: TRBV13
abundance: .
CDR3aa: CASSRSGANVLTF
CDR3nt: TGTGCCAGCAGCCGGTCTGGGGCCAACGTCCTGACTTTC

j_gene: TRBJ1-5
d_gene: .
v_gene: TRBV28
abundance: .
CDR3aa: CASSSSDRLNQPQHF
CDR3nt: TGTGCCAGCAGTTCCTCAGACAGGTTGAATCAGCCCCAGCATTTT

j_gene: TRBJ1-2
d_gene: TRBD1
v_gene: TRBV10-3
abundance: few
CDR3aa: CAISDGTGHGYTF
CDR3nt: TGTGCCATCAGTGACGGGACAGGGCATGGCTACACCTTC

j_gene: TRBJ1-3
d_gene: TRBD1
v_gene: TRBV6-6
abundance: few
CDR3aa: CASRGTDASSGNTIYF
CDR3nt: TGTGCCAGCAGGGGGACAGACGCCAGCTCTGGAAACACCATATATTTT

j_gene: TRBJ1-5
d_gene: .
v_gene: TRBV7-2
abundance: .
CDR3aa: CASSLNFGGINQPQHF
CDR3nt: TGTGCCAGCAGCTTAAACTTCGGAGGCATCAATCAGCCCCAGCATTTT

j_gene: TRBJ1-2
d_gene: .
v_gene: TRBV6-5
abundance: .
CDR3aa: CASRSPGGVDVYTF
CDR3nt: TGTGCCAGCAGATCTCCGGGGGGCGTAGATGTCTACACCTTC

j_gene: TRBJ1-6
d_gene: TRBD1
v_gene: TRBV7-9
abundance: .
CDR3aa: CASSLGGQYNSPLHF
CDR3nt: TGTGCCAGCAGCTTAGGGGGACAGTACAATTCACCCCTCCACTTT

j_gene: TRBJ2-5
d_gene: TRBD2
v_gene: TRBV11-2
abundance: .
CDR3aa: CASSSGIKETQYF
CDR3nt: TGTGCCAGCAGCAGCGGGATTAAAGAGACCCAGTACTTC

j_gene: TRBJ1-1
d_gene: .
v_gene: TRBV30
abundance: .
CDR3aa: CAWSETGRAYQAFF
CDR3nt: TGTGCCTGGAGTGAAACGGGCAGGGCCTACCAAGCTTTCTTT

j_gene: TRBJ1-6
d_gene: .
v_gene: TRBV7-8
abundance: .
CDR3aa: CASSPTRQTTLHF
CDR3nt: TGTGCCAGCAGCCCGACACGCCAGACCACCCTCCACTTT

j_gene: TRBJ1-2
d_gene: TRBD1
v_gene: TRBV18
abundance: .
CDR3aa: CASSPTGDGGNYGYTF
CDR3nt: TGTGCCAGCTCACCGACAGGGGATGGGGGAAACTATGGCTACACCTTC

j_gene: TRBJ2-2
d_gene: .
v_gene: TRBV6-2/TRBV6-3
abundance: once
CDR3aa: CASSSSPSGSGELFF
CDR3nt: TGTGCCAGCAGTTCCTCCCCCTCGGGGTCCGGGGAGCTGTTTTTT

j_gene: TRBJ1-1
d_gene: TRBD1
v_gene: TRBV6-6
abundance: .
CDR3aa: CAARQGRVAEAFF
CDR3nt: TGTGCCGCACGACAGGGGAGGGTCGCTGAAGCTTTCTTT

j_gene: TRBJ2-5
d_gene: .
v_gene: TRBV7-3
abundance: .
CDR3aa: CASSASGTRETQYF
CDR3nt: TGTGCCAGCAGCGCCAGCGGAACCCGGGAGACCCAGTACTTC

j_gene: TRBJ1-6
d_gene: .
v_gene: TRBV28
abundance: few
CDR3aa: CASSFLGQTVNPGDSPLHF
CDR3nt: TGTGCCAGCAGTTTTCTCGGACAGACAGTAAATCCTGGGGATTCACCCCTCCACTTT

j_gene: TRBJ1-1
d_gene: .
v_gene: TRBV5-3
abundance: few
CDR3aa: CARSQGCTEAFF
CDR3nt: TGTGCCAGAAGCCAGGGGTGCACTGAAGCTTTCTTT

j_gene: TRBJ1-5
d_gene: .
v_gene: TRBV6-2/TRBV6-3
abundance: .
CDR3aa: CASSYSGVWGRNQPQHF
CDR3nt: TGTGCCAGCAGTTACTCGGGAGTTTGGGGGCGCAATCAGCCCCAGCATTTT

j_gene: TRBJ1-3
d_gene: .
v_gene: TRBV4-1
abundance: .
CDR3aa: CASSQGGTGNTIYF
CDR3nt: TGCGCCAGCAGCCAGGGGGGGACTGGAAACACCATATATTTT

j_gene: TRBJ1-2
d_gene: TRBD1
v_gene: TRBV9
abundance: .
CDR3aa: CASSLRGQGDGYTF
CDR3nt: TGTGCCAGCAGCCTACGGGGACAGGGGGATGGCTACACCTTC

j_gene: TRBJ2-2
d_gene: .
v_gene: TRBV7-3
abundance: .
CDR3aa: CASSPTSTGELFF
CDR3nt: TGTGCCAGCAGCCCAACAAGTACCGGGGAGCTGTTTTTT